This T cell receptor beta chain was identified in a study of T-cell reconstitution after alpha-beta-depleted transplantation in children. This clonotype has ten or more counts. For TCRbeta, the library was prepared with unique molecular identifiers. Using its own MiXCR run on the PCR reads, TCRdb lists one record per CDR3 protein. This table has roughly 220,000 distinct CDR3 sequences, 12% appearing once. V lost 5 bases, J lost 1 base, and 5 bases lay in between. Germline values: CDR1 SQVTM, CDR2 ANQGSEA. The CDR3 has 11 amino acids. Material: PBMCs from the stem cell graft donor, obtained from the stem cell graft. The chain carries TRBV29-1 and TRBJ2-5; unclear D gene. The receptor was isolated from a human donor who donated a stem cell graft to a child with acute lymphoblastic leukemia. The CDR3 DNA is TGCAGCGTTTTGGGCCAAGAGACCCAGTACTTC. This gives the protein CSVLGQETQYF.